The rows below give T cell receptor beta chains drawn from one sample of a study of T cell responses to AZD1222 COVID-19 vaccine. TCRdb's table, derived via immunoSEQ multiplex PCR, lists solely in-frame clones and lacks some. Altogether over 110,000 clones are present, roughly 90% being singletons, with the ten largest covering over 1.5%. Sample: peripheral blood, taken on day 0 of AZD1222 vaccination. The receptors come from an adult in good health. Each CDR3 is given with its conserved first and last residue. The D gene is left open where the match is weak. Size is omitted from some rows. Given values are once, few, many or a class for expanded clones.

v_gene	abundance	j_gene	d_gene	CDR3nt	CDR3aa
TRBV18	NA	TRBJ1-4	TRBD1	TGTGCCAGCTCACCGAGGACAGGGGACGAAAAACTGTTTTTT	CASSPRTGDEKLFF
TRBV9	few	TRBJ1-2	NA	TGTGCCAGCAGCGTAGCTGGAGAAGGCTATGGCTACACCTTC	CASSVAGEGYGYTF
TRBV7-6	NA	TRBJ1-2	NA	TGTGCCAGCAGCTTAGCGGGATTACGCGATAGCTACACCTTC	CASSLAGLRDSYTF
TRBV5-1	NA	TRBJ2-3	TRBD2	TGCGCCAGCAGCGCCCTAGCGGGAGGGTTTGGAGATACGCAGTATTTT	CASSALAGGFGDTQYF
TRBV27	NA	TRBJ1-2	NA	TGTGCCAGCAGTGAACTGGCAGGCTATGGCTACACCTTC	CASSELAGYGYTF
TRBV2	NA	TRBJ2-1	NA	TGTGCCAGCGGCCTCGCAACCTACAATGAGCAGTTCTTC	CASGLATYNEQFF
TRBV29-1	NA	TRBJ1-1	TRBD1	TGCAGCGTTGAAGGCCCGGGACAGTTAGAAGCTTTCTTT	CSVEGPGQLEAFF
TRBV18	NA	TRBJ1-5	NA	TGTGCCAGCTCACCCAATCCGAGCAATCAGCCCCAGCATTTT	CASSPNPSNQPQHF
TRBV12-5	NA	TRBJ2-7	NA	TGTGCTAGTGGCTTATGGGCCTACGAGCAGTACTTC	CASGLWAYEQYF
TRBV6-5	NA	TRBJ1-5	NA	TGTGCCAGCAGTTCCCAGGGTAGAGCGCAGCCCCAGCATTTT	CASSSQGRAQPQHF
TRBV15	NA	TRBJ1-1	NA	TGTGCCACCAGCAGACGGGACGGCTACTACACTGAAGCTTTCTTT	CATSRRDGYYTEAFF
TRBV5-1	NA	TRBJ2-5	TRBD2	TGCGCCAGCAGCTTGGATTCGGGAGGGACCCAGTACTTC	CASSLDSGGTQYF
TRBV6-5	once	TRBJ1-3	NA	TGTGCCACCGCTCCGACAGCTTACTCTGGAAACACCATATATTTT	CATAPTAYSGNTIYF
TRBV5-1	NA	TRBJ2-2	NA	TGCGCCAGCAGCGAGGGACTCCTCCGGGGAATAGGGGAGCTGTTTTTT	CASSEGLLRGIGELFF
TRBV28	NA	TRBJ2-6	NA	TGTGCCAGCGCCCCCCGGGGTCGGTATGCTGGGGCCAACGTCCTGACTTTC	CASAPRGRYAGANVLTF
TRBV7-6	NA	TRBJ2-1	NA	TGTGCCAGCAGCTTCAAGGGGTCCGGCTCCTACAATGAGCAGTTCTTC	CASSFKGSGSYNEQFF
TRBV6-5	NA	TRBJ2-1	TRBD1	TGTGCCAGCAGGACAGGGAGAGGTGAGCAGTTCTTC	CASRTGRGEQFF
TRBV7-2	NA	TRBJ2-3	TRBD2	TGTGCCAGCAGCTTAAGACTAGCGGGAGGGGCGCAGTATTTT	CASSLRLAGGAQYF
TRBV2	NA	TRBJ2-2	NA	TGTGCCAGCAGCTCGGGAAACACCGGGGAGCTGTTTTTT	CASSSGNTGELFF
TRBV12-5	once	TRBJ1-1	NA	TGTGCTAGTGGTTTAGTTTCGGGGGGGAACACTGAAGCTTTCTTT	CASGLVSGGNTEAFF
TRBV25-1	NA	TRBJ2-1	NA	TGTGCCAGCAGTACAGGGACTACCTACAATGAGCAGTTCTTC	CASSTGTTYNEQFF
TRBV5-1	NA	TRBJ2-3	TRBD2	TGCGCCAGCAGCTTGGGACTAGCGGATGACACAGATACGCAGTATTTT	CASSLGLADDTDTQYF
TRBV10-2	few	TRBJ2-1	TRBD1	TGCGCCAGCAGTGAACAGGGGGCCCACAATGAGCAGTTCTTC	CASSEQGAHNEQFF
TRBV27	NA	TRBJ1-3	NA	TGTGCCAGCAGTTTAGTGGGCTCTGGAAACACCATATATTTT	CASSLVGSGNTIYF
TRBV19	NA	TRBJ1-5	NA	TGTGCCAGTACCTCGGGTCTAAATCAGCCCCAGCATTTT	CASTSGLNQPQHF
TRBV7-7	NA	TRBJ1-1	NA	TGTGCCAGCAGCCTTACGGGGGCCCATGAAGCTTTCTTT	CASSLTGAHEAFF
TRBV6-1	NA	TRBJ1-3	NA	TGTGCCAGCAGTGAAGGGGGGGGAGGGTCTGGAAACACCATATATTTT	CASSEGGGGSGNTIYF
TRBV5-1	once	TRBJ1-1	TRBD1	TGCGCCAGCAGCTTTGGACAGGTGAACACTGAAGCTTTCTTT	CASSFGQVNTEAFF
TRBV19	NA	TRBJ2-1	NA	TGTGCCAGTAGTATAGCTCCGGGCAGGGGAATTACCAATGAGCAGTTCTTC	CASSIAPGRGITNEQFF